This TCR beta chain was sequenced for a study of monozygotic twins with cystic fibrosis. Study-wide background: Roughly 3 micrograms of fragmented DNA underwent roughly 15 PCR cycles for library preparation. Study results and limitations: Median Simpson clonality of approximately 0.009 suggested naive T cells predominated. In this small cohort, shared CDR3 numbers showed no association with age, concordance or disease severity. J usage was most co-twin-similar in 8 of 16 pairs, V in 13.

This CDR3 has 13 residues. V lost 3 bases and J lost 1, with 7 bases in between. Looked up from germline, CDR1 is SGHRS and CDR2 is YFSETQ. A note on this clone: Its antigen remains unidentified.

Here immunoSEQ multiplex PCR was the method, and the copy in TCRdb shows in-frame clones only, minus some. Of some 35,000 clones listed, under 70% were seen once; the top ten hold about 0.8%. The chain recombines TRBV5-1 with TRBJ1-1; D perhaps matches TRBD1 (5 bases). Sequenced material: blood. The sequence derives from a girl between 5 and 17 years old with cystic fibrosis. The DNA for the CDR3 is TGCGCCAGCAGCTATACAGGGAACACTGAAGCTTTCTTT. Its protein product is CASSYTGNTEAFF.